This entry lists 17 T cell receptor beta chains sequenced from one sample in a study of human T cells and chemical hapten exposure. TCRdb re-called the RACE reads with MiXCR, one entry per CDR3 protein. This sample has over 60,000 distinct CDR3 sequences, with approximately 10% found just once. As for time point: patch test 2, 6 weeks after DPC sensitization. Stated treatment: therapeutic diphenylcyclopropenone sensitization with weekly scalp DPC. Sequenced here: whole blood, sampled in connection with sensitization to the hapten diphenylcyclopropenone (DPC). These receptors were obtained from a woman in her fifties or sixties with alopecia areata. Some clones in this sample may be carry-over from other donors' samples.

This clonotype was seen repeatedly, ten times or more. The CDR3 DNA sequence: TGCAGTGCTATGGGAGGGACAGGGGACACTGAAGCTTTCTTT. Translated, it gives CSAMGGTGDTEAFF. This chain joins TRBV20-1 and TRBJ1-1; TRBD1 matches at 10 bases. Losses at the gene ends were 4 bases for V and 3 bases for J; bases not matched to a gene: 5. The CDR3 contains 14 residues. Germline V lookup: CDR1 DFQATT, CDR2 SNEGSKA (reference sequence).

The sample holds many counts of this clonotype. The rearrangement uses TRBV20-1 and TRBJ2-1; 7 bases align to TRBD2. V lost 6 bases, J lost 5 bases, and 4 bases stayed unmatched. This CDR3 spans 12 amino acids. Looked up from germline, CDR1 is DFQATT and CDR2 is SNEGSKA (reference sequence). CDR3 sequence: CSAAGTNNEQFF. The DNA of the CDR3 is TGCAGTGCAGCCGGGACTAACAATGAGCAGTTCTTC.

This clonotype came up many times. This chain uses TRBV6-5 with TRBJ2-1; 7 bases line up with TRBD2. V was pared by 6 bases and J by 0 bases, with 8 bases of the junction left unmatched. Germline CDR1 is MNHEY and CDR2 is SVGAGI. This CDR3 is built from 16 residues. CDR3 region: CASRRQAGSSYNEQFF. In nucleotides, the CDR3 is TGTGCCAGCAGACGACAAGCGGGAAGCTCCTACAATGAGCAGTTCTTC.

The sample holds many counts of this clonotype. J is TRBJ1-1 and V is TRBV7-9, with D unresolved. Germline CDR1 SEHNR, CDR2 FQNEAQ (reference sequence). V lost 3 bases and J 7 bases, leaving 6 bases between the germline ends. The CDR3 covers 11 residues. The CDR3 sequence: CASSLAYEAFF. The DNA of the CDR3 is TGTGCCAGCAGCTTGGCCTATGAAGCTTTCTTT.

This clonotype was detected ten times or more. This sequence joins TRBV6-5 and TRBJ2-7; tentatively, D is TRBD2 (5 bases). The CDR3 extends over 16 amino acids. Germline lookup yields CDR1 MNHEY and CDR2 SVGAGI. The ends were cut back, 7 bases at V and 0 bases at J, with 19 bases in the middle. CDR3 DNA: TGTGCCAGCACCCCAGTGGCGGGCTTCCACTCCTACGAGCAGTACTTC. Amino acid sequence: CASTPVAGFHSYEQYF.

This clonotype has only a few counts. The chain recombines TRBV20-1 with TRBJ2-7; 7 bases are a match to TRBD2. V shed 7 bases and J 6 bases; nucleotides not matched to a gene: 15. Germline V gene lookup returns CDR1 DFQATT and CDR2 SNEGSKA (reference sequence). CDR3 size: 14 residues. CDR3 protein: CSVNRAGSTGEQYF. The CDR3 bases are TGCAGTGTGAACCGAGCGGGATCAACGGGCGAGCAGTACTTC.

This clonotype was found many times. This rearrangement joins TRBV29-1 to TRBJ2-3, with D tentatively TRBD2 (7 bases). The V end lost 7 bases, the J end lost 3 bases, and 17 bases lay between the germline ends. The CDR3 loop spans 14 amino acids. Germline CDR1 is SQVTM and CDR2 is ANQGSEA. CDR3 nucleotide sequence: TGCAGCGCGATGCGGGGAGGGGGTACAGATACGCAGTATTTT. It yields the protein CSAMRGGGTDTQYF.

This clonotype has a count of ten or more. The V gene is TRBV7-6, the J gene TRBJ2-5; D remains unclear. Trimming stripped 4 bases from V and 2 bases from J, with 5 bases between. Per the germline V gene, CDR1 is SGHVS and CDR2 is FNYEAQ. The CDR3 covers 12 residues. CDR3: CASSSHQETQYF. The CDR3 DNA is TGTGCCAGCAGCTCACATCAAGAGACCCAGTACTTC. Full variable domain (remainder filled in from reference TRBV7-6 and TRBJ2-5): GAGVSQSPRYKVTKRGQDVALRCDPISGHVSLYWYRQALGQGPEFLTYFNYEAQQDKSGLPNDRFSAERPEGSISTLTIQRTEQRDSAMYRCASSSHQETQYFGPGTRLLVL.

This clonotype was recorded at least ten times. J is TRBJ1-1 and V is TRBV29-1; no firm D call. V dropped 4 bases and J dropped 1 base, with 7 bases sitting between them. CDR3 length equals 12 residues. Germline CDR1 reads SQVTM; CDR2 reads ANQGSEA. The CDR3 DNA sequence: TGCAGCGTTGTGGGAGGGAACACTGAAGCTTTCTTT. Encoded protein: CSVVGGNTEAFF.

Many counts were recorded for this clonotype. The rearrangement uses TRBV20-1 and TRBJ2-1, with 10 bases aligning to TRBD2. V shed 5 bases and J 7 bases; nucleotides not matched to a gene: 8. The CDR3 has 14 residues. CDR1 is DFQATT and CDR2 is SNEGSKA in the germline V gene (reference sequence). The CDR3 here is CSAWVPGLANEQFF. CDR3 coding DNA: TGCAGTGCTTGGGTCCCGGGACTAGCGAATGAGCAGTTCTTC.

The chain joins TRBV6-5 to TRBJ2-5, with TRBD1 matching over 12 bases. J lost 4 bases, V lost 2 bases, and 2 bases had no gene match. Germline V gives CDR1 MNHEY, CDR2 SVGAGI. The CDR3 runs 15 residues. CDR3 protein: CASSYRGQGAETQYF. CDR3 bases: TGTGCCAGCAGTTACCGGGGACAGGGGGCAGAGACCCAGTACTTC.

Many counts were recorded for this clonotype. V is TRBV10-1 and J is TRBJ1-3, with TRBD1 as a possible D gene (6 bases). The germline V gene has CDR1 WNHNN and CDR2 SYGVQD (reference sequence). V was trimmed by 0 bases and J by 2 bases, leaving 11 bases between them. The CDR3 is 16 residues long. CDR3 residues: CASSESSGAAGNTIYF. The CDR3 bases are TGCGCCAGCAGTGAGTCCTCGGGGGCGGCTGGAAACACCATATATTTT.

The CDR3 here is CASKLGTEGTEAFF. The CDR3 DNA follows: TGCGCCAGCAAGTTGGGTACGGAAGGGACTGAAGCTTTCTTT. The chain employs TRBV5-1 and TRBJ1-1; D is undetermined. The germline CDR1 and CDR2 sequences are SGHRS and YFSETQ. The V end lost 6 bases, the J end lost 5 bases, and 17 bases lay between the germline ends. This CDR3 is built from 14 residues.

This clonotype came up a few times. V gene TRBV11-2 combines with J gene TRBJ2-3; the D gene is possibly TRBD2 (6 bases). CDR1 and CDR2 from the germline V gene are SGHAT and FQNNGV. Trimming removed 7 bases at V and 0 bases at J, with 14 bases between. This CDR3 has 15 amino acids. The CDR3: CASTPRGGSTDTQYF. The CDR3 coding sequence is TGTGCCAGCACCCCTAGAGGAGGGAGCACAGATACGCAGTATTTT.

This clonotype was detected many times. This chain links TRBV29-1 with TRBJ2-7; perhaps TRBD1 as D (6 bases). Germline assignment: CDR1 SQVTM and CDR2 ANQGSEA. V was pared by 7 bases and J by 5 bases, with 15 bases between. The CDR3 runs to 12 residues. The CDR3 region is CSASTGHHEQYF. CDR3 coding DNA: TGCAGCGCCAGCACAGGGCACCACGAGCAGTACTTC.

This clonotype has more than one count but fewer than ten. This sequence joins TRBV29-1 and TRBJ2-5, with D possibly TRBD1 on 6 matching bases. The CDR3 totals 13 residues. V was cut by 4 bases and J by 5 bases, with 14 bases left in between. CDR1 and CDR2 (germline): SQVTM, ANQGSEA. The CDR3 DNA sequence: TGCAGCGTTGCACCGGACAGTTCCGAGACCCAGTACTTC. Its protein is CSVAPDSSETQYF.

The chain uses TRBV28 and TRBJ1-4; TRBD1 is a possible D gene (5 bases). The CDR3 extends over 16 amino acids. Germline V gene data show CDR1 as MDHEN and CDR2 as SYDVKM. Trimming cost V 4 bases and J 3 bases, with 15 bases left between them. The CDR3 DNA follows: TGTGCCAGCAGTTCCCCCGGGACTAGGGCTAATGAAAAACTGTTTTTT. Encoded protein: CASSSPGTRANEKLFF.